This T cell receptor beta chain was sequenced for a study of blood T cell repertoires in COVID-19. Trimming removed 0 bases from V and 4 bases from J, with 13 bases in between. Germline V gene data show CDR1 as SGDLS and CDR2 as YYNGEE. The CDR3 covers 15 residues. Profiled with immunoSEQ multiplex PCR; TCRdb holds only in-frame clones, not every one. The sample lists approximately 150,000 clones; approximately 80% were seen once. Before being deemed recovered, Cohort 3 donors had two negative PCRs, clearance, or symptom resolution. What was sequenced was PBMCs or T cells enriched from blood (not recorded which). The receptor was derived from a man in his forties or fifties who had recovered from COVID-19. This rearrangement joins TRBV9 to TRBJ1-1; D possibly corresponds to TRBD1 (5 bases). The CDR3 is CASSVEVGGGTEAFF. CDR3 DNA sequence: TGTGCCAGCAGCGTAGAGGTCGGGGGGGGCACTGAAGCTTTCTTT. The complete variable domain, with remaining parts taken from reference TRBV9 and TRBJ1-1, reads DSGVTQTPKHLITATGQRVTLRCSPRSGDLSVYWYQQSLDQGLQFLIQYYNGEERAKGNILERFSAQQFPDLHSELNLSSLELGDSALYFCASSVEVGGGTEAFFGQGTRLTVV.